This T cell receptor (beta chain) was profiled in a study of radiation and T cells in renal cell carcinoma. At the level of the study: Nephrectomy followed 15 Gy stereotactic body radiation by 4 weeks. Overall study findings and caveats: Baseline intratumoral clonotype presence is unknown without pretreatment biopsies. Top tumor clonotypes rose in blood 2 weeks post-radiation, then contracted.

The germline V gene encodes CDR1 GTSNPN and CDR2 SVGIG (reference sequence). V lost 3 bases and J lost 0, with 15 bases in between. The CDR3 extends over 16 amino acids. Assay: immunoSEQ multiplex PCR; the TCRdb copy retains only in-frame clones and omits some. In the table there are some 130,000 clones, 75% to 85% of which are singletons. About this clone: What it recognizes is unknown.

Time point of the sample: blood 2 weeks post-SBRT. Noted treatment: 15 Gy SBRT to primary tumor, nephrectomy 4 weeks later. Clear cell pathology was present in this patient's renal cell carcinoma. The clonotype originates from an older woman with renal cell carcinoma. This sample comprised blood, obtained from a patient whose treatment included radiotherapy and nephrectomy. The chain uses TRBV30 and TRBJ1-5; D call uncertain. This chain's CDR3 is CAWRSWQASSNQPQHF. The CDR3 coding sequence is TGTGCCTGGAGATCTTGGCAGGCATCTAGCAATCAGCCCCAGCATTTT.